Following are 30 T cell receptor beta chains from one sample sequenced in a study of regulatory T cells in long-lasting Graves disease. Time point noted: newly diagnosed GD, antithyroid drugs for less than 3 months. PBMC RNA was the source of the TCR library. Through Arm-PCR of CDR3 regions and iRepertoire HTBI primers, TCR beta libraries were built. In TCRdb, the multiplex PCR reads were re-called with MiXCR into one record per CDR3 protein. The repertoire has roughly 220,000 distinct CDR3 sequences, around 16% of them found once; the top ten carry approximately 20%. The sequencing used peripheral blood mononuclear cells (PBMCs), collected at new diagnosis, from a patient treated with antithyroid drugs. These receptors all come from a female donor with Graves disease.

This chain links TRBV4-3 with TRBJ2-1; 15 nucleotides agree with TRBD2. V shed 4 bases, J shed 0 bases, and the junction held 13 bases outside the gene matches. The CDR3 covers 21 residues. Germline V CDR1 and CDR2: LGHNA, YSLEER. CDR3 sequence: CASSPRPGLAGGFSSYNEQFF. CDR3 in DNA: TGCGCCAGCAGCCCGCGACCGGGACTAGCGGGGGGCTTCAGCTCCTACAATGAGCAGTTCTTC.

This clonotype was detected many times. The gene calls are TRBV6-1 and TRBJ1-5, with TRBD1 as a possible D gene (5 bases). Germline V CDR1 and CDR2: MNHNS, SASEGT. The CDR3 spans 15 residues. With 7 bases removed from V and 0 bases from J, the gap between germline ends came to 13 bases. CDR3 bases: TGTGCCAGCACCCCGACCAGGGATAGCAATCAGCCCCAGCATTTT. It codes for CASTPTRDSNQPQHF.

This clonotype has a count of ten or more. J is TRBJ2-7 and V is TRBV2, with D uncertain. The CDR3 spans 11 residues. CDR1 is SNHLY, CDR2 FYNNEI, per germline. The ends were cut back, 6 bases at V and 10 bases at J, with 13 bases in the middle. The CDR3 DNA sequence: TGTGCCAGCAGGGAACTGGGGAAACAGTACTTC. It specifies CASRELGKQYF.

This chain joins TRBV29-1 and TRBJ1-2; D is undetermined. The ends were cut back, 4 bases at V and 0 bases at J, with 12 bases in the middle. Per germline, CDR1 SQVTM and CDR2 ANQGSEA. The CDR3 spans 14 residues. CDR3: CSVGRTETNYGYTF. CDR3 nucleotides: TGCAGCGTTGGACGTACAGAGACTAACTATGGCTACACCTTC.

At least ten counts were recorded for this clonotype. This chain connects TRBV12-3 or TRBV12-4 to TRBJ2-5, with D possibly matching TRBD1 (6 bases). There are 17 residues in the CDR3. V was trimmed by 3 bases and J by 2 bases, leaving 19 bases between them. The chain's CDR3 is CASSFGGGWAGQETQYF. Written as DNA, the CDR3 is TGTGCCAGCAGTTTTGGGGGCGGGTGGGCAGGACAAGAGACCCAGTACTTC.

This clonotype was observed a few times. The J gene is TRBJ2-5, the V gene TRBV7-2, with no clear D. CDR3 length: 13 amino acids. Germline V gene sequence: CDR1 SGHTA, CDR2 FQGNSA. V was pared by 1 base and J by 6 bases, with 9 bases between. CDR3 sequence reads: CASSLESRQTQYF. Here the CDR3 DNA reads TGTGCCAGCAGCTTAGAGAGTAGGCAGACCCAGTACTTC.

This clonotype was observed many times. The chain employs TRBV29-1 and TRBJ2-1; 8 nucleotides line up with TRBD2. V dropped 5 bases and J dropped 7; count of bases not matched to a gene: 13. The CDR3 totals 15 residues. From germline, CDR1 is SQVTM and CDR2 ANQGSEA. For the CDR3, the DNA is TGCAGCGTTCCGTCACCGGGAGGGTTTTGGAATGAGCAGTTCTTC. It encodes CSVPSPGGFWNEQFF.

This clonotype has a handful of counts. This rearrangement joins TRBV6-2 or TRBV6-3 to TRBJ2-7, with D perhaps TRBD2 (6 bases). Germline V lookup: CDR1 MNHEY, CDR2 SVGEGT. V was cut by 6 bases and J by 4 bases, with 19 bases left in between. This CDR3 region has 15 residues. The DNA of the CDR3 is TGTGCCAGCAGCTCTCTGGGTAGCGGCGCTTACGAGCAGTACTTC. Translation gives CASSSLGSGAYEQYF.

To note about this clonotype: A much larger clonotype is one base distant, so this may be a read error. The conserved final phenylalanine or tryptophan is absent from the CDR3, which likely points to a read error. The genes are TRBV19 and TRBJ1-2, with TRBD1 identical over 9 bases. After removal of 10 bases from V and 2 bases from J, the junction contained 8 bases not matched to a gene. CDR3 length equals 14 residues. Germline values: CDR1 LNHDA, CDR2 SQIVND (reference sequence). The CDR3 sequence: CATEPGQGNYGYTL. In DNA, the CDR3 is TGTGCCACAGAACCGGGACAGGGAAACTATGGCTACACCCTC.

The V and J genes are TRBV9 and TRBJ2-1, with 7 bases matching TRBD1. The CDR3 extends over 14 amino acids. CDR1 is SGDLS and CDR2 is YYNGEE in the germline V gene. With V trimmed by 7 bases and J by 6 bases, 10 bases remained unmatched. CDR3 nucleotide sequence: TGTGCCAGCGGGTCAGGGGGTAGTTTCAATGAGCAGTTCTTC. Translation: CASGSGGSFNEQFF.

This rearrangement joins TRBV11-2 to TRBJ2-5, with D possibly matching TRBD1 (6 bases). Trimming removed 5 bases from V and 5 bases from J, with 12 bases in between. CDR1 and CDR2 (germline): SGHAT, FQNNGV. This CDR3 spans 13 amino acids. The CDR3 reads CASSRTGSETQYF. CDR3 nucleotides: TGTGCCAGCAGCCGAACAGGGTCCGAGACCCAGTACTTC.

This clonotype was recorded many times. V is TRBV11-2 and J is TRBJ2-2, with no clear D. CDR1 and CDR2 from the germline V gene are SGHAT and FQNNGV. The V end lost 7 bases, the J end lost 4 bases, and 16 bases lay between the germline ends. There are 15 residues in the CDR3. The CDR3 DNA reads TGTGCCAGCACCCCCCGGGCGGCGATCACCGGGGAGCTGTTTTTT. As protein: CASTPRAAITGELFF. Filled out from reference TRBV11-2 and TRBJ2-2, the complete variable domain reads EAGVAQSPRYKIIEKRQSVAFWCNPISGHATLYWYQQILGQGPKLLIQFQNNGVVDDSQLPKDRFSAERLKGVDSTLKIQPAKLEDSAVYLCASTPRAAITGELFFGEGSRLTVL.

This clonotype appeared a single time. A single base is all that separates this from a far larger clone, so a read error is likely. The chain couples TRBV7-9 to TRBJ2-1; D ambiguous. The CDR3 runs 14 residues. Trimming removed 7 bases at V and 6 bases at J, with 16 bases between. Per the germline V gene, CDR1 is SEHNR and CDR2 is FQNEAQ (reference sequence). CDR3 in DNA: TGTGCCAGCAACCAGGATCTGGTTAGCAATGAGCAGTTCTTC. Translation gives CASNQDLVSNEQFF.

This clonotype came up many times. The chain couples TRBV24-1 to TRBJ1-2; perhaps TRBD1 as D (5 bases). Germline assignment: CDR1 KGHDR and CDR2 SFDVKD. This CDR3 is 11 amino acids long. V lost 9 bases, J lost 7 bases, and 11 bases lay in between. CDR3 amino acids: CATERGGGYTF. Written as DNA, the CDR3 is TGTGCCACCGAGAGGGGAGGTGGCTACACCTTC.

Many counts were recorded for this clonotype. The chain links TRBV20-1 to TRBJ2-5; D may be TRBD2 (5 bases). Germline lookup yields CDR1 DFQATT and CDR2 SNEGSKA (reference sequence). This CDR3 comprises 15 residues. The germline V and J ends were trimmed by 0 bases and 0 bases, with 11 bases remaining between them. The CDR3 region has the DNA TGCAGTGCTAGAGATCACAGAGGGTACCAAGAGACCCAGTACTTC. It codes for CSARDHRGYQETQYF.

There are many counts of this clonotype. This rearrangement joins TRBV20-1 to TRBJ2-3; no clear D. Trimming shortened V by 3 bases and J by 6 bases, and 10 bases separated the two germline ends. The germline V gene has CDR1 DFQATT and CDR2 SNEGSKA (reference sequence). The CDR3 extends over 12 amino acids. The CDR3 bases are TGCAGTGCTAGGACTCAAAGGGATACGCAGTATTTT. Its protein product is CSARTQRDTQYF.

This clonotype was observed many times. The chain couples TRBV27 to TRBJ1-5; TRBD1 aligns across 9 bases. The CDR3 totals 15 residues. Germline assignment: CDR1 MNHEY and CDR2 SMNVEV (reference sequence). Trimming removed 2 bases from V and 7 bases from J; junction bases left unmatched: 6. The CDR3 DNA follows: TGTGCCAGCAGTTTAATGGGACAGGGCGGGCAGCCCCAGCATTTT. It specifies CASSLMGQGGQPQHF.

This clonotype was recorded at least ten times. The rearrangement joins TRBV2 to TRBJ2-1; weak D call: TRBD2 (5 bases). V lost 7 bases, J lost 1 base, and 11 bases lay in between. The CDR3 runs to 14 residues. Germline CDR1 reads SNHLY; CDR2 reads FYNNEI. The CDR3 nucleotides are TGTGCCAGCAAGGACTCCGGGTCCTACAATGAGCAGTTCTTC. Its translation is CASKDSGSYNEQFF.

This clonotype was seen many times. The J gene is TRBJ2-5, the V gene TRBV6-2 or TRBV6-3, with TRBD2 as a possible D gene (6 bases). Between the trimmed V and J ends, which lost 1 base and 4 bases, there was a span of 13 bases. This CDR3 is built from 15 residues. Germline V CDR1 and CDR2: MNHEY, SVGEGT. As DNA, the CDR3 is TGTGCCAGCAGTTACTTTTCGGGAGCGGGAGAGACCCAGTACTTC. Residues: CASSYFSGAGETQYF.

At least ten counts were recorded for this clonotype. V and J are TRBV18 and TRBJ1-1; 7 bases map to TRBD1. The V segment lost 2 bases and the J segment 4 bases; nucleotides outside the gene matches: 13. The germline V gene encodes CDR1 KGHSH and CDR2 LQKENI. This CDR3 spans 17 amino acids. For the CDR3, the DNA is TGTGCCAGCTCACCAAGACAGGGTGGGAGCGATGGCACTGAAGCTTTCTTT. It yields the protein CASSPRQGGSDGTEAFF.

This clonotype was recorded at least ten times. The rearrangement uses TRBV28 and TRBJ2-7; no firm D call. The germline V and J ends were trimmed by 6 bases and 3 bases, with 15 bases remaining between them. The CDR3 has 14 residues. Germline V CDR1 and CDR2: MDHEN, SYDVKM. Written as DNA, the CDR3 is TGTGCCAGCAGGACCCCAAGCAAGAGCTACGAGCAGTACTTC. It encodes CASRTPSKSYEQYF.

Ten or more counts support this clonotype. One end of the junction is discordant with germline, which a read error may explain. The CDR3 protein is CASSLIKTKEQFF. CDR3 nucleotide sequence: TGTGCTAGCAGCTTAATTAAGACGAAAGAGCAGTTCTTC. The chain carries TRBV7-7 and TRBJ2-1; D gene ambiguous. This CDR3 has 13 residues. The germline gives CDR1 SSHAT, CDR2 FNYEAQ (reference sequence).

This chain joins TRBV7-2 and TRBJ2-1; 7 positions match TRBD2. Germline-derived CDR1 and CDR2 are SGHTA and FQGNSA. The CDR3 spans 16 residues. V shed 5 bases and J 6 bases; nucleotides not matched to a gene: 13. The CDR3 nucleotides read TGTGCCAGCAGCCGCAGCGGGGCGTTCTTACGCAATGAGCAGTTCTTC. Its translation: CASSRSGAFLRNEQFF.

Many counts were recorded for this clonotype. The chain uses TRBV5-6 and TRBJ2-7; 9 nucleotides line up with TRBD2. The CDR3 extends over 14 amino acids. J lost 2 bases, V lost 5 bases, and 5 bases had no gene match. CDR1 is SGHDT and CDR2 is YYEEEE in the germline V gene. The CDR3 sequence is CASRIAGVPYEQYF. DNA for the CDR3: TGTGCCAGCAGGATAGCGGGAGTACCCTACGAGCAGTACTTC.

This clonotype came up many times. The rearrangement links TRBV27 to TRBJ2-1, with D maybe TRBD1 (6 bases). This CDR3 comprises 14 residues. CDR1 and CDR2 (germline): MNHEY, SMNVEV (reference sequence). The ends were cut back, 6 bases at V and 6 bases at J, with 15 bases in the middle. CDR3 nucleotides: TGTGCCAGCAGCCTAGACAGGATATGCAATGAGCAGTTCTTC. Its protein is CASSLDRICNEQFF.

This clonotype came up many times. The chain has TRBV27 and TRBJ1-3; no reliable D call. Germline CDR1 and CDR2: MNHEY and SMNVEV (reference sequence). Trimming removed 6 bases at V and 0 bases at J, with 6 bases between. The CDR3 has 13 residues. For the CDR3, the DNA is TGTGCCAGCAGACAGTTCTCTGGAAACACCATATATTTT. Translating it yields CASRQFSGNTIYF.

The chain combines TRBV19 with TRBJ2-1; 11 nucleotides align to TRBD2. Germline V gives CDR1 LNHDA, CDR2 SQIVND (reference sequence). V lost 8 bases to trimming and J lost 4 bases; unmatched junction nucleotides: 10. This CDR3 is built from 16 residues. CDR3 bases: TGTGCCAGTTCTACTAGCGGGAGTTCCTCGTACAATGAGCAGTTCTTC. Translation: CASSTSGSSSYNEQFF.

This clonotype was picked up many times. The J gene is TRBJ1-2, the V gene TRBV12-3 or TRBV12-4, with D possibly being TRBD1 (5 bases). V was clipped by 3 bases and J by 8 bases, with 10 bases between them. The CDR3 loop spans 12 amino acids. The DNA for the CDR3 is TGTGCCAGCAGTTTTGGGGGAGTGGGCTACACCTTC. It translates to CASSFGGVGYTF.

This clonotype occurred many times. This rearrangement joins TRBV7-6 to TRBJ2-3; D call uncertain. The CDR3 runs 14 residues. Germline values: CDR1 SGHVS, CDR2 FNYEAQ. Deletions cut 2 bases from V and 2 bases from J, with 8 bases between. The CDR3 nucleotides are TGTGCCAGCAGCTTACTTTCGGACACAGATACGCAGTATTTT. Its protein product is CASSLLSDTDTQYF. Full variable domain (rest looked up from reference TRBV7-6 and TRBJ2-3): GAGVSQSPRYKVTKRGQDVALRCDPISGHVSLYWYRQALGQGPEFLTYFNYEAQQDKSGLPNDRFSAERPEGSISTLTIQRTEQRDSAMYRCASSLLSDTDTQYFGPGTRLTVL.

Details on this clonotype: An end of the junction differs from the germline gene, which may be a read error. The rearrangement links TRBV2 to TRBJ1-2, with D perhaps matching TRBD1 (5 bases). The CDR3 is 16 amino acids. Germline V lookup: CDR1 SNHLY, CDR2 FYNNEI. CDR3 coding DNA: TGTGCCAGCAGTGAATATTTAACGGGTGGGGCTCGTGGCTACATCTTC. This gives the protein CASSEYLTGGARGYIF.